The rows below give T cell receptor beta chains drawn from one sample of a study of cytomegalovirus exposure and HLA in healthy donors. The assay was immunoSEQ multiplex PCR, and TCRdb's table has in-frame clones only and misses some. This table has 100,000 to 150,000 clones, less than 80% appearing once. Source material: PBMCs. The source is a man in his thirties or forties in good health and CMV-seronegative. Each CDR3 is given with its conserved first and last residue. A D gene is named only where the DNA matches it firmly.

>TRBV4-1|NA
CASSHSMDSLNTEAFF
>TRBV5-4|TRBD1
CASSYTFGTANNSPLHF
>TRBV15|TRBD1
CATSSPEGVGQGDPTGELFF
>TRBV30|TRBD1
CAWSVIGQGYGKLFF
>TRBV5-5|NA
CASSLAATMAGDTQYF
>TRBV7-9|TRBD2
CSSSHLAGNTDTQYF
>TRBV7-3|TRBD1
CASSPGQGPTYEQYF
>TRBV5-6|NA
CASSWAMGDTQYF
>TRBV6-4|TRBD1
CASSTPTGDYTEAFF
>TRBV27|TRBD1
CASSFGQGGYEQYF
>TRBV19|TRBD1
CASSAQQGVYEQYF
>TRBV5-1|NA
CASSLDGRIEAFF
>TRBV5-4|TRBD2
CASSLPRGGSFYNEQFF
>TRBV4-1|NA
CASSQVPGDYEQYF
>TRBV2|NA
CASSEGPGRGGNTIYF
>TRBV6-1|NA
CASSERGRNTEAFF
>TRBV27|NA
CASSLGTGEQYF
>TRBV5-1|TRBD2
CASSLDTAGEKTQYF
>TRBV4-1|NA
CASSQEGASEAFF
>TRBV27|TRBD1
CASSFREGASEQYF
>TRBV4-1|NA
CASSQVGNYEQYF
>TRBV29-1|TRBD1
CSVVGQGAPGYTF
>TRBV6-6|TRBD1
CASSVTGGSGNTIYF
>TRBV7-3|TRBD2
CASSAVAGGATDTQYF
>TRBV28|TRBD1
CASSVDRVNSPLHF
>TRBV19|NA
CASSDREPQPQHF
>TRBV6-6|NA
CASSPGRRELFF
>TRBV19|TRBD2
CASSIGRGSTYEQYF
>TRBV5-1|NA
CASSLLDNEQFF
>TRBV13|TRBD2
CASSLGSSGGRATDTQYF
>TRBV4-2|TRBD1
CASSQSSGGDYGYTF
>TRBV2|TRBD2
CASSPLTGTTSDTQYF
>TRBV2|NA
CASSEERGEKLFF
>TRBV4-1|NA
CASSQEPGLQTQYF
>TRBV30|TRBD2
CAWRPKGLVAGELFF
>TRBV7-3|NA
CASSLEGLSTGELFF
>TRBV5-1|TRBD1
CASSPGVGGKYEQYF